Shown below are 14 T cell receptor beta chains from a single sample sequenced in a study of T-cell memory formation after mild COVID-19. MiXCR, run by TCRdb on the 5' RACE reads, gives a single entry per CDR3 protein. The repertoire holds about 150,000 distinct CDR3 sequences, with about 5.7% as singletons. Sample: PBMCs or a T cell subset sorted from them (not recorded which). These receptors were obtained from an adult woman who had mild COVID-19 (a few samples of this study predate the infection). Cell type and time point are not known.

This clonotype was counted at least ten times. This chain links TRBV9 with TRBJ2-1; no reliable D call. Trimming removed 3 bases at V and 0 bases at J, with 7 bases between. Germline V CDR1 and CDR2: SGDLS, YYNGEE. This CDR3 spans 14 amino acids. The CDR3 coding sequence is TGTGCCAGCAGCGAAGTAGGCTCCTACAATGAGCAGTTCTTC. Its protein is CASSEVGSYNEQFF.

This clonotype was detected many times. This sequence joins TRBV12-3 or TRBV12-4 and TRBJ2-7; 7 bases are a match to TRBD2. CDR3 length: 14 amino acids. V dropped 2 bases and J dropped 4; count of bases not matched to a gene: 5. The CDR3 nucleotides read TGTGCCAGCAGTTTATCGGGGGGTGGGTACGAGCAGTACTTC. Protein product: CASSLSGGGYEQYF.

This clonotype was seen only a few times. The CDR3 here is CASTMTGTKGYEQYF. CDR3 DNA: TGTGCCAGCACTATGACAGGGACTAAGGGTTACGAGCAGTACTTC. J is TRBJ2-7 and V is TRBV25-1; tentatively, D is TRBD1 or TRBD2 (7 bases each). Looked up from germline, CDR1 is MGHDK and CDR2 is SYGVNS. There are 15 residues in the CDR3. V was clipped by 7 bases and J by 4 bases, with 20 bases between them.

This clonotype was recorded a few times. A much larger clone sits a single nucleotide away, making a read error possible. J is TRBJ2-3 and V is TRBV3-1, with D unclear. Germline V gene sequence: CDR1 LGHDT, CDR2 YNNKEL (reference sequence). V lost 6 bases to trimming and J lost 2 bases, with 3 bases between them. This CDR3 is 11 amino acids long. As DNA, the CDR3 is TGTGCCAGCAGGCACACAGATACGCAGTATTTT. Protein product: CASRHTDTQYF.

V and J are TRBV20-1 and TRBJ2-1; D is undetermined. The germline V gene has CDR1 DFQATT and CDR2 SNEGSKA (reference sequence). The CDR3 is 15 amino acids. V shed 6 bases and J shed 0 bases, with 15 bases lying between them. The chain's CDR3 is CSAYQGHRSYNEQFF. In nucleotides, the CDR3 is TGCAGTGCCTACCAAGGGCACCGCTCCTACAATGAGCAGTTCTTC.

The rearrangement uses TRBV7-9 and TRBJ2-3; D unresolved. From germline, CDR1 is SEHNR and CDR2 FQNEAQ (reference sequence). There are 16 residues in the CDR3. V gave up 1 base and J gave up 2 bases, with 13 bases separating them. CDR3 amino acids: CASSLGTPWATDTQYF. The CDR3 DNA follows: TGTGCCAGCAGCTTAGGGACGCCTTGGGCCACAGATACGCAGTATTTT.

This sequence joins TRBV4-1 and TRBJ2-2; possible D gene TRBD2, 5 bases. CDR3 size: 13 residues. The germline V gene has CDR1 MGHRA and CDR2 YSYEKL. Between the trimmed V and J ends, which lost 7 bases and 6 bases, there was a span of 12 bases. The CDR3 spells CASKHRGAGELFF. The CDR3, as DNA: TGCGCCAGCAAGCATCGGGGAGCCGGGGAGCTGTTTTTT.

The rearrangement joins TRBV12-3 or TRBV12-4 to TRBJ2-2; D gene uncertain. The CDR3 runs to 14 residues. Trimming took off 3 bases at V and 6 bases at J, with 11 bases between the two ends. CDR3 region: CASSLIRMAGELFF. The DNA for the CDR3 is TGTGCCAGCAGTTTGATTCGAATGGCCGGGGAGCTGTTTTTT.

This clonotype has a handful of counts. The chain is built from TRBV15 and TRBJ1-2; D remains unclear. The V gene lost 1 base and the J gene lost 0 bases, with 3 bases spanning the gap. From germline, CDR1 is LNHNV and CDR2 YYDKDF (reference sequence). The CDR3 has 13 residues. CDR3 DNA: TGTGCCACCAGCAGAGGGACTAACTATGGCTACACCTTC. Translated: CATSRGTNYGYTF.

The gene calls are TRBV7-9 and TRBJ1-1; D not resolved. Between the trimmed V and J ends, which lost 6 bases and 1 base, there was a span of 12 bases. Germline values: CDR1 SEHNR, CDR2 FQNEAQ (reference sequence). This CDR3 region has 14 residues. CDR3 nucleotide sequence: TGTGCCAGCAGTTTTGGACTTCGGAACACTGAAGCTTTCTTT. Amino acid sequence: CASSFGLRNTEAFF.

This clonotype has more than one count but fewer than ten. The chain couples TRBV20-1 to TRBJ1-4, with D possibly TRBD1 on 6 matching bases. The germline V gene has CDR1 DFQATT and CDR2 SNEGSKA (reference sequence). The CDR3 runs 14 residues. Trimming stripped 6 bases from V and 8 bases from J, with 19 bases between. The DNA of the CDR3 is TGCAGTGCGCTAAATGCAGGGAGGGGGGAAAAACTGTTTTTT. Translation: CSALNAGRGEKLFF.

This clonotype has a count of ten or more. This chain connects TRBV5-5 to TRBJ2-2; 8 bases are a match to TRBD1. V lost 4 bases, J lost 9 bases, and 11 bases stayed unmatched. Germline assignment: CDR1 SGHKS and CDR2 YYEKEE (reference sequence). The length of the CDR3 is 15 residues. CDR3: CASSTTGQGGRELFF. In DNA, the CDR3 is TGTGCCAGCAGCACAACCGGACAGGGCGGAAGGGAGCTGTTTTTT.

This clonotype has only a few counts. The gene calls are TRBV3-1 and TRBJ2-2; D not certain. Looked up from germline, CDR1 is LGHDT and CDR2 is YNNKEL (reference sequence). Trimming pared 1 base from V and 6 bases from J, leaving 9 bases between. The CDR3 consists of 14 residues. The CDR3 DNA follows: TGTGCCAGCAGCCAAGCCGGAGTATCCGGGGAGCTGTTTTTT. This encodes CASSQAGVSGELFF.

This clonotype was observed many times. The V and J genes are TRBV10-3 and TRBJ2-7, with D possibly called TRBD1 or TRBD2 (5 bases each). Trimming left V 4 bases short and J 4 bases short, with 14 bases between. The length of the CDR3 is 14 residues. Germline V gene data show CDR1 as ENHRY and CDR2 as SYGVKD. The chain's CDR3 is CAISAGTESYEQYF. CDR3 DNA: TGTGCCATCAGTGCCGGGACGGAGAGTTACGAGCAGTACTTC.